The clone carrying this T cell receptor beta chain was picked up many times. V shed 0 bases and J shed 2 bases, with 15 bases lying between them. Germline loops: CDR1 LGHNA, CDR2 YSLEER. This CDR3 region has 17 residues. This sample was taken from a study of T cells in Graves' hyperthyroidism and ophthalmopathy. Study context: At initial diagnosis, before any treatment had begun, peripheral blood was obtained.

RNA transcripts were the template for amplifying TCR beta CDR3 regions. Carried out on the TCR CDR3, a first-round RT-PCR used the HTBI primer set. From the multiplex PCR reads, TCRdb called clonotypes with MiXCR, one entry per CDR3 protein. The sample consists of 250,000 to 300,000 distinct CDR3 sequences, less than 15% of them appearing once. Hyperthyroidism was newly diagnosed in patients aged 18 to 65 (duration under 2 months). Criteria for exclusion of patients were uncontrolled infection, other autoimmune disease, pregnancy or lactation. For the diagnoses, clinical symptoms, serum thyroxine and TRAb, thyroid ultrasound and orbital computed tomography were used.

Sequencing input: blood. The J gene is TRBJ2-3, the V gene TRBV4-3; weak D call: TRBD1 (5 bases). The origin of this receptor is a woman younger than 45 with Graves' hyperthyroidism that later progressed to Graves' ophthalmopathy. The CDR3, as DNA: TGCGCCAGCAGCCAAGATTATGGGGCCTTAATCACAGATACGCAGTATTTT. It translates to CASSQDYGALITDTQYF.